One and the same sample provided the 25 T cell receptor beta chains below, sequenced in a study of blood T cell repertoires in COVID-19. The protocol was immunoSEQ multiplex PCR, while the TCRdb copy is restricted to in-frame clones and leaves out a portion. The sample consists of a few hundred thousand clones, 87% of them appearing once. The sequenced sample was PBMCs or T cells enriched from blood (not recorded which). These receptors all stem from a woman aged 25 to 39 who had recovered from COVID-19.

The J gene is TRBJ2-1, the V gene TRBV9; 10 positions match TRBD1. Germline V gene sequence: CDR1 SGDLS, CDR2 YYNGEE. J gave up 7 bases and V 0 bases, and 4 bases lay outside the gene matches. The CDR3 contains 15 residues. CDR3 DNA: TGTGCCAGCAGCGTAGAGGGACAGGGGTGGAATGAGCAGTTCTTC. This gives the protein CASSVEGQGWNEQFF.

This clone has only a few counts. At one of its ends the junction is not consistent with the germline gene, which may arise from a read error. The chain couples TRBV18 to TRBJ1-2; D not certain. CDR3 size: 15 residues. The germline V gene encodes CDR1 KGHSH and CDR2 LQKENI. CDR3 sequence (DNA): TGTGCCAGCTCAACACCGGTACAGCCAAACTATGGCTACACCTTC. This encodes CASSTPVQPNYGYTF. The full variable domain, its missing parts supplied by reference TRBV18 and TRBJ1-2, is NAGVMQNPRHLVRRRGQEARLRCSPMKGHSHVYWYRQLPEEGLKFMVYLQKENIIDESGMPKERFSAEFPKEGPSILRIQQVVRGDSAAYFCASSTPVQPNYGYTFGSGTRLTVV.

This chain links TRBV5-1 with TRBJ2-1, with D possibly matching TRBD2 (6 bases). CDR1 SGHRS and CDR2 YFSETQ come from the germline V gene. The CDR3 covers 15 residues. Trimming stripped 6 bases from V and 4 bases from J, with 17 bases between. Written as DNA, the CDR3 is TGCGCCAGCACCATGGACGGGGGAGCTTACAATGAGCAGTTCTTC. It yields the protein CASTMDGGAYNEQFF.

V usage is TRBV3-1 (or the pseudogene TRBV3-2) and J usage is TRBJ1-2, with TRBD1 identical over 9 bases. The CDR3 sequence is 13 residues long. CDR1 and CDR2 (germline): LGHDT, YNNKEL (reference sequence). Germline trimming cut 7 bases from V and 7 bases from J; bases unmatched to any gene: 7. The CDR3 DNA sequence: TGTGCCAGCACTTTACAGGGGGCGCTTGGCTACACCTTC. Its protein product is CASTLQGALGYTF.

The chain recombines TRBV11-3 with TRBJ2-5; 8 positions agree with TRBD2. Germline CDR1 is SGHNT and CDR2 is YENEEA. After removal of 4 bases from V and 5 bases from J, the junction contained 9 bases not matched to a gene. The CDR3 is 15 residues long. In DNA, the CDR3 is TGTGCCAGCAGCTCGGGGACTAGTCTTGGGGAGACCCAGTACTTC. As protein: CASSSGTSLGETQYF. Full variable domain (outside the CDR3, taken from reference TRBV11-3 and TRBJ2-5): EAGVVQSPRYKIIEKKQPVAFWCNPISGHNTLYWYLQNLGQGPELLIRYENEEAVDDSQLPKDRFSAERLKGVDSTLKIQPAELGDSAVYLCASSSGTSLGETQYFGPGTRLLVL.

The chain carries TRBV9 and TRBJ2-2, with a possible D match to TRBD1 (6 bases). The V end was cut by 5 bases, the J end by 4 bases, with 12 bases between. The CDR3 runs to 14 residues. Looked up from germline, CDR1 is SGDLS and CDR2 is YYNGEE. The CDR3 DNA sequence: TGTGCCAGCAGACAGGGTCTAGGCACCGGGGAGCTGTTTTTT. Amino acids: CASRQGLGTGELFF. Full variable domain (outside the CDR3, taken from reference TRBV9 and TRBJ2-2): DSGVTQTPKHLITATGQRVTLRCSPRSGDLSVYWYQQSLDQGLQFLIQYYNGEERAKGNILERFSAQQFPDLHSELNLSSLELGDSALYFCASRQGLGTGELFFGEGSRLTVL.

CDR3 in DNA: TGTGCCAGCAGTGATTACCAGGATAAGTTGTCCTACGAGCAGTACTTC. It is translated as CASSDYQDKLSYEQYF. V usage is TRBV6-1 and J usage is TRBJ2-7; no clear D gene. V lost 3 bases and J 1 base, leaving 16 bases between the germline ends. CDR3 size: 16 residues. Germline-derived CDR1 and CDR2 are MNHNS and SASEGT.

The chain has TRBV6-1 and TRBJ1-5, with 8 nucleotides matching TRBD1. CDR1 and CDR2 from the germline V gene are MNHNS and SASEGT. This CDR3 is 17 amino acids long. The junction had 9 bases not matched to a gene; V was cut back by 3 bases and J by 2 bases. This CDR3 reads CASSDFRGPGGNQPQHF. CDR3 in DNA: TGTGCCAGCAGTGACTTCAGGGGGCCGGGGGGCAATCAGCCCCAGCATTTT.

The chain links TRBV28 to TRBJ2-7, with D perhaps TRBD1 (6 bases). The V and J ends lost 3 bases and 0 bases respectively, with 15 bases between them. The germline V gene encodes CDR1 MDHEN and CDR2 SYDVKM. CDR3 length: 16 amino acids. The DNA for the CDR3 is TGTGCCAGCAGTTTGGGTAGACAGGAAATCTCCTACGAGCAGTACTTC. Its protein product is CASSLGRQEISYEQYF.

The chain links TRBV7-6 to TRBJ2-2; D is perhaps TRBD2 (5 bases). The CDR3 has 17 amino acids. From germline, CDR1 is SGHVS and CDR2 FNYEAQ. V was shortened by 5 bases and J by 0 bases, with 16 bases between the two germline ends. The CDR3 DNA sequence: TGTGCCAGCAGCCCAGTAGCGACGGGCGCGAACACCGGGGAGCTGTTTTTT. It specifies CASSPVATGANTGELFF.

The rearrangement links TRBV10-3 to TRBJ1-5, with D perhaps matching TRBD1 (6 bases). Germline V lookup: CDR1 ENHRY, CDR2 SYGVKD. The CDR3 spans 16 residues. V was clipped by 0 bases and J by 11 bases, with 20 bases between them. The CDR3 sequence is CAISESEGGTPFSQHF. For the CDR3, the DNA is TGTGCCATCAGTGAGTCTGAGGGGGGGACACCTTTTTCCCAGCATTTT.

CDR3 DNA: TGTGCCAGCAGTGACCCCAGGGTAGACACTGAAGCTTTCTTT. Amino acid sequence: CASSDPRVDTEAFF. The gene calls are TRBV6-2 or TRBV6-3 and TRBJ1-1; D might be TRBD1 (5 bases). Deletions cut 5 bases from V and 3 bases from J, with 13 bases between. CDR1 MNHEY and CDR2 SVGEGT come from the germline V gene. This CDR3 has 14 amino acids.

The V call is TRBV18, the J call TRBJ1-3; 8 bases fit TRBD1. The junction had 3 bases not matched to a gene; V was cut back by 2 bases and J by 0 bases. The germline gives CDR1 KGHSH, CDR2 LQKENI. The CDR3 runs to 16 residues. DNA for the CDR3: TGTGCCAGCTCACCATCAGGGGGCCTCTCTGGAAACACCATATATTTT. It is translated as CASSPSGGLSGNTIYF.

The V and J genes are TRBV6-2 or TRBV6-3 and TRBJ1-6; D not certain. Trimming pared 4 bases from V and 0 bases from J, leaving 13 bases between. Germline V gene lookup returns CDR1 MNHEY and CDR2 SVGEGT. The CDR3 has 17 amino acids. CDR3: CASSSPGLSSYNSPLHF. The DNA for the CDR3 is TGTGCCAGCAGTTCGCCGGGATTAAGCTCCTATAATTCACCCCTCCACTTT.

The V call is TRBV11-2, the J call TRBJ2-1; 7 positions match TRBD2. This CDR3 spans 16 amino acids. The germline V gene encodes CDR1 SGHAT and CDR2 FQNNGV. With 2 bases clipped from V and 0 bases from J, the junction kept 4 bases outside the gene matches. This CDR3 is CASSLSGLHSYNEQFF. For the CDR3, the DNA is TGTGCCAGCAGCTTATCGGGACTACACTCCTACAATGAGCAGTTCTTC.

This clone has more than one count but fewer than ten. The chain employs TRBV6-1 and TRBJ1-3, with D perhaps matching TRBD1 (5 bases). CDR3 length equals 16 residues. Trimming pared 4 bases from V and 0 bases from J, leaving 13 bases between. Germline values: CDR1 MNHNS, CDR2 SASEGT. CDR3 sequence (DNA): TGTGCCAGCAGTGCTGAACGGGGGGACTCTGGAAACACCATATATTTT. It is translated as CASSAERGDSGNTIYF.

The chain is built from TRBV28 and TRBJ2-3; 7 bases fit TRBD1. Germline CDR1 is MDHEN and CDR2 is SYDVKM. This CDR3 is built from 15 residues. J was trimmed by 1 base and V by 5 bases; bases with no gene match: 6. The CDR3 region is CASSRTGWGTDTQYF. For the CDR3, the DNA is TGTGCCAGCAGTCGGACAGGATGGGGCACAGATACGCAGTATTTT.

This clone was seen only a few times. CDR3 sequence reads: CASSLRFTEETQYF. The CDR3 DNA follows: TGCGCCAGCAGCTTGAGATTTACAGAAGAGACCCAGTACTTC. The V call is TRBV5-1, the J call TRBJ2-5; D remains ambiguous. The V end was cut by 1 base, the J end by 3 bases, with 10 bases between. The CDR3 contains 14 residues. Germline V gives CDR1 SGHRS, CDR2 YFSETQ.

This chain joins TRBV6-5 and TRBJ1-5; tentative D call: TRBD1 (6 bases). This CDR3 contains 15 residues. Germline V gene sequence: CDR1 MNHEY, CDR2 SVGAGI. V was pared by 6 bases and J by 1 base, with 13 bases between. CDR3 in amino acids: CASRRLGASNQPQHF. The CDR3 DNA reads TGTGCCAGCAGGAGACTGGGGGCAAGCAATCAGCCCCAGCATTTT.

This clone showed up just once. The DNA for the CDR3 is TGCAGTGCTAGTAGCCAGAACACCGGGGAGCTGTTTTTT. It encodes CSASSQNTGELFF. This chain joins TRBV20-1 and TRBJ2-2, with D unclear. Germline V gene data show CDR1 as DFQATT and CDR2 as SNEGSKA (reference sequence). The germline V and J ends were trimmed by 3 bases and 1 base, with 6 bases remaining between them. The CDR3 has 13 residues.

The chain uses TRBV29-1 and TRBJ2-1; 12 bases are shared with TRBD2. Germline CDR1 SQVTM, CDR2 ANQGSEA. The CDR3 is made up of 14 amino acids. With V trimmed by 4 bases and J by 6 bases, 4 bases remained unmatched. The chain's CDR3 is CSVGLAGVSNEQFF. The CDR3 DNA follows: TGCAGCGTTGGACTAGCGGGAGTATCCAATGAGCAGTTCTTC.

In DNA, the CDR3 is TGTGCCAGCAGTTTACTCCGGGCGGGAGGGCCGTCAAATGAGCAGTTCTTC. Translation gives CASSLLRAGGPSNEQFF. The rearrangement uses TRBV27 and TRBJ2-1; the match to TRBD2 covers 9 bases. This CDR3 has 17 amino acids. V lost 2 bases, J lost 7 bases, and 12 bases stayed unmatched. Germline V gene data show CDR1 as MNHEY and CDR2 as SMNVEV (reference sequence).

The chain uses TRBV24-1 and TRBJ2-1, with 8 bases lining up with TRBD1. Trimming cost V 4 bases and J 6 bases; bases outside gene matches: 10. The CDR3 contains 16 residues. Per germline, CDR1 KGHDR and CDR2 SFDVKD. The chain's CDR3 is CATSDPTGTGINEQFF. CDR3 in DNA: TGTGCCACCAGTGACCCGACCGGGACAGGAATCAATGAGCAGTTCTTC.

The chain recombines TRBV6-6 with TRBJ1-4; TRBD1 matches 8 bases. The CDR3 is 16 residues long. The germline V gene encodes CDR1 MNHNY and CDR2 SVGAGI (reference sequence). Trimming cost V 6 bases and J 3 bases; bases outside gene matches: 9. CDR3 coding DNA: TGTGCCAGCAGGTGGACAGGGCGTTTCTCTAATGAAAAACTGTTTTTT. The encoded protein is CASRWTGRFSNEKLFF.

The chain employs TRBV6-5 and TRBJ1-2; perhaps TRBD1 as D (5 bases). The germline V gene has CDR1 MNHEY and CDR2 SVGAGI. The CDR3 runs to 16 residues. The V and J ends lost 2 bases and 4 bases respectively, with 17 bases between them. The CDR3, as DNA: TGTGCCAGCAGTTACCTTCGGACACTCTACTCCTATGGCTACACCTTC. Protein product: CASSYLRTLYSYGYTF.